Below are 5 T cell receptor beta chains sequenced from a single sample in a study of T-cell reconstitution after alpha-beta-depleted transplantation in children. Construction of the TCRbeta library involved unique molecular identifiers. TCRdb reprocessed the PCR reads with MiXCR, giving one entry per CDR3 protein. Of about 300,000 distinct CDR3 sequences in the sample, around 10% were seen once. The specimen comprised PBMCs, sampled before TCRalphabeta/CD19-depleted stem cell transplant. Source of these receptors: a boy under two years old with acute myeloid leukemia, due to receive a stem cell transplant.

This clonotype was seen at least ten times. This sequence joins TRBV12-3 or TRBV12-4 and TRBJ2-4, with D tentatively TRBD1 (6 bases). Trimming took off 5 bases at V and 3 bases at J, with 14 bases between the two ends. CDR3 size: 15 residues. The CDR3 region is CASSPPTGFKNIQYF. As DNA, the CDR3 is TGTGCCAGCAGTCCCCCCACAGGGTTCAAAAACATTCAGTACTTC.

This clonotype was detected many times. The rearrangement links TRBV12-3 or TRBV12-4 to TRBJ2-7; 10 nucleotides line up with TRBD1. With 7 bases clipped from V and 4 bases from J, the junction kept 4 bases outside the gene matches. The CDR3 has 13 residues. The CDR3 here is CASMGQGFYEQYF. The DNA of the CDR3 is TGTGCCAGCATGGGACAGGGGTTTTACGAGCAGTACTTC.

CDR3: CASEKVGGRGQFF. The CDR3 coding sequence is TGTGCCAGCGAAAAAGTGGGAGGGCGCGGGCAGTTCTTC. V and J are TRBV28 and TRBJ2-1; TRBD2 aligns across 7 bases. CDR1 MDHEN and CDR2 SYDVKM come from the germline V gene. The CDR3 spans 13 residues. V gave up 8 bases and J gave up 12 bases; unmatched junction bases: 13.

At least ten counts were recorded for this clonotype. CDR3 sequence: CASSRPYRGDTEAFF. As DNA, the CDR3 is TGTGCCAGCAGCAGGCCGTACAGGGGCGACACTGAAGCTTTCTTT. This chain joins TRBV12-3 or TRBV12-4 and TRBJ1-1; TRBD1 matches at 7 bases. CDR3 size: 15 residues. V was pared by 6 bases and J by 3 bases, with 10 bases of the junction left unmatched.

This clonotype showed up many times. The chain has TRBV7-7 and TRBJ2-2; TRBD2 might be the D (5 bases). With 2 bases removed from V and 2 bases from J, the gap between germline ends came to 12 bases. The CDR3 is 16 residues long. The germline V gene encodes CDR1 SSHAT and CDR2 FNYEAQ (reference sequence). CDR3 bases: TGTGCCAGCAGCTTATCGGAGCGGCCCAACACCGGGGAGCTGTTTTTT. Residues: CASSLSERPNTGELFF.